Shown below are 14 T cell receptor beta chains from a single sample sequenced in a study of blood T cell repertoires in COVID-19. The protocol was immunoSEQ multiplex PCR, while the TCRdb copy is restricted to in-frame clones and leaves out a portion. The table lists some 260,000 clones, about 90% of them singletons. The material sequenced was peripheral blood. These receptors were obtained from a woman between 70 and 85 years old with COVID-19, enrolled during active disease.

The CDR3 DNA reads as TGTGCCAGCAGTCAACAGAGTTCTAATGAAAAACTGTTTTTT. Its translation is CASSQQSSNEKLFF. The rearrangement links TRBV2 to TRBJ1-4; D not resolved. The CDR3 spans 14 residues. Germline CDR1 SNHLY, CDR2 FYNNEI. V shed 5 bases and J shed 3 bases, with 10 bases lying between them.

This chain links TRBV5-1 with TRBJ2-7, with 8 bases matching TRBD2. The CDR3 has 15 amino acids. Germline V lookup: CDR1 SGHRS, CDR2 YFSETQ. V lost 4 bases, J lost 3 bases, and 9 bases stayed unmatched. CDR3 residues: CASSLSGTRDYEQYF. CDR3 nucleotides: TGCGCCAGCAGCCTCTCCGGGACTAGGGACTACGAGCAGTACTTC.

The chain combines TRBV10-3 with TRBJ2-1; 9 bases are shared with TRBD2. Germline loops: CDR1 ENHRY, CDR2 SYGVKD. Germline trimming cut 7 bases from V and 9 bases from J; bases unmatched to any gene: 10. The CDR3 covers 14 residues. The CDR3 spells CAITQEILAGEQFF. The CDR3 DNA sequence: TGTGCCATCACCCAAGAAATACTAGCGGGTGAGCAGTTCTTC.

This rearrangement joins TRBV7-2 to TRBJ1-2; 7 bases agree with TRBD1. Germline CDR1 is SGHTA and CDR2 is FQGNSA. J lost 8 bases, V lost 3 bases, and 6 bases had no gene match. The CDR3 sequence is 13 residues long. The CDR3 region is CASSFTGDVGYTF. In nucleotides, the CDR3 is TGTGCCAGCAGCTTCACAGGGGATGTGGGCTACACCTTC. Full variable domain (rest looked up from reference TRBV7-2 and TRBJ1-2): GAGVSQSPSNKVTEKGKDVELRCDPISGHTALYWYRQSLGQGLEFLIYFQGNSAPDKSGLPSDRFSAERTGGSVSTLTIQRTQQEDSAVYLCASSFTGDVGYTFGSGTRLTVV.

The rearrangement joins TRBV25-1 to TRBJ2-5; 8 nucleotides agree with TRBD2. Germline CDR1 MGHDK, CDR2 SYGVNS. This CDR3 has 16 amino acids. Unmatched junction bases numbered 5, after V lost 0 bases and J lost 2 bases. CDR3: CASSEYGRAHQETQYF. Written as DNA, the CDR3 is TGTGCCAGCAGTGAATACGGGAGGGCACATCAAGAGACCCAGTACTTC. Full variable domain (missing parts from reference TRBV25-1 and TRBJ2-5): EADIYQTPRYLVIGTGKKITLECSQTMGHDKMYWYQQDPGMELHLIHYSYGVNSTEKGDLSSESTVSRIRTEHFPLTLESARPSHTSQYLCASSEYGRAHQETQYFGPGTRLLVL.

This sequence joins TRBV11-2 and TRBJ2-7; D is unclear. The CDR3 covers 11 residues. The V and J ends lost 5 bases and 3 bases respectively, with 5 bases between them. Germline CDR1 and CDR2: SGHAT and FQNNGV. CDR3 region: CASSPHYEQYF. The CDR3 nucleotides read TGTGCCAGCAGCCCCCACTACGAGCAGTACTTC.

This chain connects TRBV5-1 to TRBJ2-1, with D possibly being TRBD1 (5 bases). V gave up 1 base and J gave up 7 bases, with 9 bases separating them. CDR3 size: 13 residues. Germline CDR1 and CDR2: SGHRS and YFSETQ. CDR3 residues: CASSLLQVNEQFF. The CDR3 DNA follows: TGCGCCAGCAGCTTGTTACAGGTAAATGAGCAGTTCTTC.

The rearrangement links TRBV6-1 to TRBJ1-5; 7 positions match TRBD1. The CDR3 covers 15 residues. Unmatched junction bases numbered 5, after V lost 3 bases and J lost 3 bases. Germline values: CDR1 MNHNS, CDR2 SASEGT. The CDR3 loop reads CASSDDDRDNQPQHF. DNA for the CDR3: TGTGCCAGCAGTGACGACGACAGGGACAATCAGCCCCAGCATTTT.

Only one count was recorded for this clone. This chain links TRBV6-2 or TRBV6-3 with TRBJ1-2; 7 bases fit TRBD1. Trimming removed 0 bases from V and 9 bases from J; junction bases left unmatched: 22. CDR1 and CDR2 from the germline V gene are MNHEY and SVGEGT. CDR3 length: 19 amino acids. The CDR3 region is CASSYSKRRLRQGYTRYTF. CDR3 in DNA: TGTGCCAGCAGTTACTCGAAGCGTCGGTTGAGACAGGGATATACACGCTACACCTTC.

The gene calls are TRBV21-1 and TRBJ2-7; TRBD2 is the table's D call and was not checked against the DNA. TRBV21-1 represents a pseudogene. This CDR3 contains 16 residues. CDR3 nucleotide sequence: TGTGCCAGCAGCCGCCTACTAGCTCAGAGCTCCTACGAGCAGTACTTC. It yields the protein CASSRLLAQSSYEQYF.

This clone was seen only once. V usage is TRBV7-2 and J usage is TRBJ1-3; D not resolved. The germline V and J ends were trimmed by 6 bases and 4 bases, with 16 bases remaining between them. CDR1 and CDR2 from the germline V gene are SGHTA and FQGNSA. CDR3 length equals 15 residues. DNA of the CDR3: TGTGCCAGCAGTAATGGGCCCTACCTAGGAAACACCATATATTTT. Protein product: CASSNGPYLGNTIYF.

The chain couples TRBV5-4 to TRBJ1-1, with unresolved D. This CDR3 has 15 amino acids. Deletions cut 0 bases from V and 2 bases from J, with 11 bases between. Per the germline V gene, CDR1 is SGHNT and CDR2 is YYREEE (reference sequence). As DNA, the CDR3 is TGTGCCAGCAGCTTGGACGTCGGGTATAACACTGAAGCTTTCTTT. This sequence encodes CASSLDVGYNTEAFF.

The V and J genes are TRBV14 and TRBJ1-1; 7 bases match TRBD1. CDR1 and CDR2 from the germline V gene are SGHDN and FVKESK. Trimming took 1 base from V and 6 from J; bases not matched to a gene: 5. This CDR3 has 14 residues. CDR3 region: CASSQGGGVAEAFF. DNA for the CDR3: TGTGCCAGCAGCCAAGGAGGGGGCGTCGCTGAAGCTTTCTTT. The whole variable domain, remainder taken from reference TRBV14 and TRBJ1-1, is EAGVTQFPSHSVIEKGQTVTLRCDPISGHDNLYWYRRVMGKEIKFLLHFVKESKQDESGMPNNRFLAERTGGTYSTLKVQPAELEDSGVYFCASSQGGGVAEAFFGQGTRLTVV.

The V gene is TRBV19, the J gene TRBJ1-2, with 9 bases identical to TRBD1. The germline V gene has CDR1 LNHDA and CDR2 SQIVND (reference sequence). This CDR3 has 14 amino acids. The V and J ends lost 3 bases and 7 bases, in that order; junction bases with no gene match: 6. CDR3 amino acids: CASSMADRGGGYTF. CDR3 bases: TGTGCCAGTAGTATGGCGGACAGGGGTGGTGGCTACACCTTC. Full variable domain (remainder filled in from reference TRBV19 and TRBJ1-2): DGGITQSPKYLFRKEGQNVTLSCEQNLNHDAMYWYRQDPGQGLRLIYYSQIVNDFQKGDIAEGYSVSREKKESFPLTVTSAQKNPTAFYLCASSMADRGGGYTFGSGTRLTVV.